This T cell receptor beta chain was identified during a study of blood T cell repertoires in COVID-19 (dated by TCRdb to the early 2020s). Study-level background: Samples covering the acute and convalescent phases of COVID-19 were provided by collaborators in the United States, Italy and Spain. The material from the prospective study consisted of cDNA or gDNA derived from T cells, B-cell-depleted T cells, or PBMCs. Subjects who had been exposed to COVID-19, were actively infected with it, or had recovered from it provided the deeply sampled blood TCRbeta repertoires that made up the dataset. The repertoires were released in a freely available public database meant as a resource for research on the immune response to SARS-CoV-2. Samples came from the ongoing ImmuneRACE study (first 160 participants) plus 1,254 subjects from 6 global collaborators. Nearly every sample came with metadata listing a de-identified subject ID, COVID-19 status, age in years and sex. Where available, HLA class I and class II types were taken from metadata supplied by the sample provider and were not determined by assay-based typing.

Deletion took 2 bases off V and 3 bases off J, with a span of 14 bases between the germline ends. The cysteine opens and the phenylalanine closes a CDR3 of 16 amino acids. Only CDR3 DNA is held: 48 bases, read in frame from base 1. The CDR1 and CDR2 encoded by the germline V gene (reference sequence) are LNHDA and SQIVND. As for this clone: No antigen is known for it. Base qualities are not at hand, and no much larger clone is one base apart.

TCRbeta CDR3 regions were amplified from genomic DNA using the immunoSEQ Assay, a bias-controlled multiplex PCR. The original pipeline was this. The number of nucleated cells in each sample was estimated by amplification of reference gene primers within the assay. Sequence reads were collapsed and filtered to measure the absolute abundance of every unique TCRbeta CDR3 rearrangement. For each sample, productive Simpson clonality was calculated by taking the square root of Simpson's diversity index across productive rearrangements. TCRdb carries this immuneACCESS record with in-frame sequences only. Its versions omit some clonotypes, under half of them owing to an unresolved V gene in the studies checked, with the rest unexplained. Clonal size and the V and J genes are those of that table, whereas D and trimming came from the DNA. This sample has nearly 200,000 clones in its table, and roughly nine tenths of those were observed once. Approximately 0.75% of the sample goes to the ten largest clones.

Whole blood was collected in K2EDTA tubes by collaborating institutions according to the institutions' own protocols. For TCRbeta analysis, collaborator samples were shipped as frozen whole blood, as isolated PBMCs, or as DNA extracted from either sample type. Broader findings and caveats from the paper: The amount of clinical and demographic metadata varied by source and participant and was provided uncurated.

The rearrangement combines TRBV19 with TRBJ1-5; D gene: possibly TRBD1, on 5 matching bases. The clonotype was recovered from a woman aged 70 to 79 with acute or convalescent COVID-19. Material for sequencing was peripheral blood. The CDR3 loop reads CASSISTGVPNQPQHF. The DNA sequence is as follows: TGTGCCAGTAGTATATCAACGGGGGTACCCAATCAGCCCCAGCATTTT.